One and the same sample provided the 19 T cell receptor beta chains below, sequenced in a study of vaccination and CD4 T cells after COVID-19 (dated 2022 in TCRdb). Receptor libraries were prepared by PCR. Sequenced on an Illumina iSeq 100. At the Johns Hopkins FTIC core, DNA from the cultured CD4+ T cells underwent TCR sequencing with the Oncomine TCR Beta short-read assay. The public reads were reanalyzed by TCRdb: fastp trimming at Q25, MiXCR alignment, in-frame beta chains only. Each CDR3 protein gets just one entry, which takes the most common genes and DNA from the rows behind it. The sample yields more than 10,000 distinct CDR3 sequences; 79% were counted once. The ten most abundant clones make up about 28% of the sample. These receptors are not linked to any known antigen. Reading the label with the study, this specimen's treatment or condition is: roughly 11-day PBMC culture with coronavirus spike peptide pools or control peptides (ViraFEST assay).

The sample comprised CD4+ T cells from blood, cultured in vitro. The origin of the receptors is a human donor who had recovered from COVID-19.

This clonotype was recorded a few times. The DNA of the CDR3 is TGTGCCAGCAGCCCACGGGTTCTGGTCGGTTCACCCCTCCACTTT. Residues: CASSPRVLVGSPLHF. The rearrangement joins TRBV11-2 to TRBJ1-6; D unclear. Trimming took 5 bases from V and 9 from J, leaving 17 bases between them. Germline V gene sequence: CDR1 SGHAT, CDR2 FQNNGV. The CDR3 is made up of 15 amino acids.

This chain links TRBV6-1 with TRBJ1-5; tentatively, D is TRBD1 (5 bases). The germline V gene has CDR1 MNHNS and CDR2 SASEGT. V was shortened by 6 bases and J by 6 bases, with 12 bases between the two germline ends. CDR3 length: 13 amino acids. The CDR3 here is CASRIARGQPQHF. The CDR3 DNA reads TGTGCCAGCAGGATCGCTAGGGGTCAGCCCCAGCATTTT.

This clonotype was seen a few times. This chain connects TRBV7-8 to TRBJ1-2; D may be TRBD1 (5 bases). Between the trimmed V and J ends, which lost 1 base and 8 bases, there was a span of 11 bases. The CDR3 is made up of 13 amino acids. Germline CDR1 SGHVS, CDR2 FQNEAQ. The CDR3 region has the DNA TGTGCCAGCAGCTTAGACAGGTCAGAGGGCTACACCTTC. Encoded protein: CASSLDRSEGYTF.

In DNA, the CDR3 is TGTGCCAGCAGCTGCCCCGTGGCGGCCCCTGATAATTCACCCCTCCACTTT. It specifies CASSCPVAAPDNSPLHF. V usage is TRBV5-6 and J usage is TRBJ1-6; no definite D call. The CDR3 is made up of 17 amino acids. The V gene's germline CDR1 is SGHDT and CDR2 YYEEEE. Trimming removed 3 bases at V and 5 bases at J, with 18 bases between.

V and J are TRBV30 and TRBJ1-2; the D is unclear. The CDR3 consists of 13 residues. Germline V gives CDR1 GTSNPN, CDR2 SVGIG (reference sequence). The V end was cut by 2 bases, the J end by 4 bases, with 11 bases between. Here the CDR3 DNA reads TGTGCCTGGAGTCCTGAGGGAACCTATGGCTACACCTTC. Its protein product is CAWSPEGTYGYTF.

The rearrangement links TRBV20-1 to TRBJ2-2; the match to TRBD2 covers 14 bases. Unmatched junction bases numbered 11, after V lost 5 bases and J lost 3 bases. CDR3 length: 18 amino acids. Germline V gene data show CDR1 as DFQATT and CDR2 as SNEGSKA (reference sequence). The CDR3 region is CSAGLAGGKLPYTGELFF. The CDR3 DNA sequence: TGCAGTGCTGGACTAGCGGGAGGAAAACTTCCATACACCGGGGAGCTGTTTTTT.

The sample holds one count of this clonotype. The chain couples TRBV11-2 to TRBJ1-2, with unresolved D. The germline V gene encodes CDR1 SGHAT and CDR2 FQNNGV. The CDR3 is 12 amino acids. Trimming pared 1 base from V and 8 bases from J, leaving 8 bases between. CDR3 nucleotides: TGTGCCAGCAGCTTAGGGTGGGTCGGCTACACCTTC. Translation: CASSLGWVGYTF.

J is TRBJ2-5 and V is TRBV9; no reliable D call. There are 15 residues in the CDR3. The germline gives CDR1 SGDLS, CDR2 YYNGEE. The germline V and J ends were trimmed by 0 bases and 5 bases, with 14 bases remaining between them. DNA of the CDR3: TGTGCCAGCAGCGTAGGGGCTAGGCCCACGGAGACCCAGTACTTC. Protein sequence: CASSVGARPTETQYF. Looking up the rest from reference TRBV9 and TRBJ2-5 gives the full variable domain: DSGVTQTPKHLITATGQRVTLRCSPRSGDLSVYWYQQSLDQGLQFLIQYYNGEERAKGNILERFSAQQFPDLHSELNLSSLELGDSALYFCASSVGARPTETQYFGPGTRLLVL.

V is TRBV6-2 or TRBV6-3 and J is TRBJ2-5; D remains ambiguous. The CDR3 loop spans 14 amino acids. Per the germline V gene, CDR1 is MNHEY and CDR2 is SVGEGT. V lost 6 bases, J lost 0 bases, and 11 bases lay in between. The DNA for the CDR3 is TGTGCCAGCAGGCAAGGGTACAACCAAGAGACCCAGTACTTC. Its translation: CASRQGYNQETQYF.

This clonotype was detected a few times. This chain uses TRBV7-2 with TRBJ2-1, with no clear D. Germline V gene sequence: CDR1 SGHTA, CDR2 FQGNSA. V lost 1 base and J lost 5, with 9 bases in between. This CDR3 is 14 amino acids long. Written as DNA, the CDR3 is TGTGCCAGCAGCTTAGGGGGTCCCGACAATGAGCAGTTCTTC. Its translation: CASSLGGPDNEQFF.

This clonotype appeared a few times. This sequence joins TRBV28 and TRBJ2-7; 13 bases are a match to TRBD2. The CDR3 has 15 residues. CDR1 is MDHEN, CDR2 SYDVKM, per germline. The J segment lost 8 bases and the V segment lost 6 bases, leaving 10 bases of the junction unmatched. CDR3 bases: TGTGCCAGCAGATCCGCCGGGACTAGCGGGAATCAGCAGTACTTC. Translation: CASRSAGTSGNQQYF.

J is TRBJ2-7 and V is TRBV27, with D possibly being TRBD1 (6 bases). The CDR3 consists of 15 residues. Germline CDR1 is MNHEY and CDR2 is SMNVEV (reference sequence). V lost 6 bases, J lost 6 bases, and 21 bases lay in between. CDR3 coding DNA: TGTGCCAGCAGACCATGGGAACAGGGTACGCGCGAGCAGTACTTC. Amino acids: CASRPWEQGTREQYF.

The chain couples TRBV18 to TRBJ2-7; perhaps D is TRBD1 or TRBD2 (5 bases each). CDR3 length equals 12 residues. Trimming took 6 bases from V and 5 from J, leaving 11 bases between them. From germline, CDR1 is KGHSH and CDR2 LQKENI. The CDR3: CASSPGTHEQYF. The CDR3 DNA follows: TGTGCCAGCTCCCCCGGGACCCACGAGCAGTACTTC.

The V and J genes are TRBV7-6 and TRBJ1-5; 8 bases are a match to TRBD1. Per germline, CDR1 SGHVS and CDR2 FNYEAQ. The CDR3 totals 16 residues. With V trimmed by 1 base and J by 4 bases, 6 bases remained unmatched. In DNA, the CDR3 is TGTGCCAGCAGCTTAGTAATGGGACAGGCAAATCAGCCCCAGCATTTT. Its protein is CASSLVMGQANQPQHF. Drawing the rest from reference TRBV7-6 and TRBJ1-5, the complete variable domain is GAGVSQSPRYKVTKRGQDVALRCDPISGHVSLYWYRQALGQGPEFLTYFNYEAQQDKSGLPNDRFSAERPEGSISTLTIQRTEQRDSAMYRCASSLVMGQANQPQHFGDGTRLSIL.

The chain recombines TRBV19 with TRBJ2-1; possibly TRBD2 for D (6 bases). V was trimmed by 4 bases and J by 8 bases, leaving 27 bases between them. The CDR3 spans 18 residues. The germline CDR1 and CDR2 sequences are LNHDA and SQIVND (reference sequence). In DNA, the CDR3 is TGTGCCAGTAGTACCCCCCCCGGGGGTTTCTTGGTGGCGGATGAGCAGTTCTTC. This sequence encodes CASSTPPGGFLVADEQFF.

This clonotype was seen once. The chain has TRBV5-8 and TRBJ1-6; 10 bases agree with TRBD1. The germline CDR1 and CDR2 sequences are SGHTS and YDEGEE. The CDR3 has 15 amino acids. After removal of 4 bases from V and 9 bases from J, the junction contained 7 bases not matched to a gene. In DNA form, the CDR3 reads TGTGCCAGCAGCCCCGGACAGGGGGTTTCTTCACCCCTCCACTTT. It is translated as CASSPGQGVSSPLHF.

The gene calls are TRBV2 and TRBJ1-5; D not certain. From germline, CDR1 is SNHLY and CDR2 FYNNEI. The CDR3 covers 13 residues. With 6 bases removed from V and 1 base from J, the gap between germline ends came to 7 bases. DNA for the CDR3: TGTGCCAGCAGACGAGAGAGCAATCAGCCCCAGCATTTT. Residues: CASRRESNQPQHF.

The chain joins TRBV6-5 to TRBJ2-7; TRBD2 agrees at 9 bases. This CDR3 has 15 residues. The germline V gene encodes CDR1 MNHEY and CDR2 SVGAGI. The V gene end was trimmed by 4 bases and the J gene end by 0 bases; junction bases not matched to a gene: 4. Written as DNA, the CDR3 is TGTGCCAGCAGTTCGGCGCGGGAGGGCTCCTACGAGCAGTACTTC. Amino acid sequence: CASSSAREGSYEQYF.

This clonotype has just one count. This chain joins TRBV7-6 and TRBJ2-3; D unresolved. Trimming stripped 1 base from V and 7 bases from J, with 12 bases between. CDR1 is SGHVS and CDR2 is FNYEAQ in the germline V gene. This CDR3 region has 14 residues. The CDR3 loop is CASSLEVQRNTQYF. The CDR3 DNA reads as TGTGCCAGCAGCTTAGAAGTCCAGAGGAATACGCAGTATTTT.